These T cell receptor beta chains were read from a single sample in a study of OX40 agonist ivuxolimab in advanced cancers. The method was immunoSEQ multiplex PCR; TCRdb's version includes in-frame clones alone and lacks a portion of them. The data contain fewer than 65,000 clones, just under 90% of them singletons. This material consisted of CD4+ or CD8+ T cells sorted from blood, taken in a trial of the OX40 agonist ivuxolimab. These receptors came from an adult with an advanced solid tumor such as melanoma, head and neck, liver or kidney cancer. Both conserved end residues are part of each CDR3.

v_call	j_call	cdr3_aa
TRBV18	TRBJ2-1	CASSPRQGTEQFF
TRBV19	TRBJ2-2	CASSKTGFGELFF
TRBV5-1	TRBJ1-4	CASTSGTAVLESEKLFF
TRBV27	TRBJ1-2	CASSFQDRVGGYGYTF
TRBV19	TRBJ1-2	CASSITGTGPILNYGYTF
TRBV7-3	TRBJ2-2	CASSSLGGVTGELFF
TRBV6-5	TRBJ2-2	CASSTGTTRTGELFF
TRBV20-1	TRBJ2-3	CSAGSVGTQYF
TRBV9	TRBJ2-1	CASSVVGQGTPNEQFF
TRBV28	TRBJ2-2	CASSLGGTSATGELFF
TRBV19	TRBJ2-1	CASSIDSGARASPYNEQFF
TRBV2	TRBJ1-1	CASSQEMGVNTEAFF
TRBV19	TRBJ1-2	CASSIDPTGTAGGYTF
TRBV14	TRBJ2-3	CASSQSQAADTQYF
TRBV5-6	TRBJ2-4	CASTLRGQTAKNIQYF
TRBV15	.	CATSRDAGGQGYEQYF
TRBV7-9	TRBJ2-7	CASSLGTGEQYF
TRBV19	TRBJ1-6	CASSVGNSPLHF
TRBV6-1	TRBJ1-2	CASSEGAGGGYTF
TRBV10-2	TRBJ2-7	CASSGQGAYEQYF
TRBV7-9	TRBJ1-1	CASSLGWEGTEAFF
TRBV27	TRBJ2-7	CASSRTGGEQYF
TRBV12-5	TRBJ1-1	CASGWGNTEAFF
TRBV13	TRBJ1-2	CASSPPGPTFWGYTF
TRBV27	TRBJ2-1	CASSLSPGLAGGLDNEQFF
TRBV6-5	TRBJ1-4	CASSYRGWWDEKLFF
TRBV6-5	TRBJ1-5	CASSLTDGPQHF
TRBV28	TRBJ1-5	CASTAEISNQPQHF
TRBV7-3	TRBJ2-3	CASSPYTAGTDTQYF
TRBV11-2	TRBJ2-7	CASSQLAGGAYEQYF
TRBV28	TRBJ1-2	CASSLWQAYGYTF
TRBV28	TRBJ2-2	CAIRKGNTGELFF
TRBV28	TRBJ1-5	CASSLFGSGGHGSNQPQHF
TRBV18	TRBJ1-1	CASSPSGLMNTEAFF
TRBV6-1	TRBJ1-2	CASSENWTRDGYTF
TRBV27	TRBJ1-1	CASSSQGTANTEAFF
TRBV7-9	TRBJ2-7	CASSSGLAGYEQYF
TRBV2	TRBJ2-5	CAIRQADRGIAETQYF
TRBV10-3	TRBJ1-5	CAISSDRESNQPQHF
TRBV7-8	TRBJ1-3	CASSSMGVLGGNTIYF
TRBV2	TRBJ1-5	CASRQGYSNQPQHF
TRBV19	TRBJ2-2	CATDRGATGELFF
TRBV28	TRBJ2-7	CASRTLPGLRDYEQYF
TRBV5-1	TRBJ2-5	CASSSPTSGRAWETQYF
TRBV19	TRBJ1-5	CASAELTGGADQPQHF
TRBV12-5	TRBJ1-1	CASGLIRGSNTEAFF
TRBV18	TRBJ1-3	CASSPLEVPSGNTIYF
TRBV9	TRBJ1-3	CASSGGTLGNTIYF
TRBV7-9	TRBJ2-3	CASSLGPSSTDTQYF
TRBV20-1	TRBJ2-7	CSARYLTEGYF
TRBV19	TRBJ1-2	CASSGWTVANYGYTF